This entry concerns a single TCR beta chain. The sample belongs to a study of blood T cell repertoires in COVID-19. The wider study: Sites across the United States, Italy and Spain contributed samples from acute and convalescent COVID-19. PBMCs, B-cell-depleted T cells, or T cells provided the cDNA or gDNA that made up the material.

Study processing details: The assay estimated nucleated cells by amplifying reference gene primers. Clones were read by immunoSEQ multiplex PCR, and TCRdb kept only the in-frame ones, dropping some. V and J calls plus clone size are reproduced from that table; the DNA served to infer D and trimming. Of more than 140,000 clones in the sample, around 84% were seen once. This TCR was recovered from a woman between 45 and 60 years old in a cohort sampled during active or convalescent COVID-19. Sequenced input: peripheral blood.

The CDR3 nucleotides are TGCGCCAGCAGTTTCGGGACAGGGAACACTGAAGCTTTCTTT. Its translation is CASSFGTGNTEAFF. V usage is TRBV10-2 and J usage is TRBJ1-1; 8 bases are a match to TRBD1. The CDR3 length is 14 residues. With V trimmed by 5 bases and J by 1 base, 3 bases remained unmatched. Germline V gene lookup returns CDR1 WSHSY and CDR2 SAAADI.